This T cell receptor (beta chain) came from a study of blood T cell repertoires in COVID-19. In the study overall: Samples representing acute and convalescent COVID-19 were sourced from the United States, Italy and Spain. In each case, the material was cDNA or gDNA derived from T cells, B-cell-depleted T cells, or PBMCs.

In germline, CDR1 is MNHEY, CDR2 SMNVEV (reference sequence). The CDR3 is 15 residues long. Trimming took off 5 bases at V and 5 bases at J, with 17 bases between the two ends. In the authors' methods: How many nucleated cells were present was estimated from reference gene primer amplification. TCRdb's copy holds only in-frame clones and misses some; the assay was immunoSEQ multiplex PCR. The DNA was the basis for D and trimming; V, J and clone size are from that table. Here the sample spans about 140,000 clones, about 80% being singletons. The J gene is TRBJ2-3, the V gene TRBV27; tentative D call: TRBD2 (6 bases). Sequencing was done on a sample of peripheral blood. This receptor was taken from a woman aged 60 to 75 with acute or convalescent COVID-19. The CDR3, as DNA: TGTGCCAGCAGTGGGGGGTGGGGTTTTGGAGATACGCAGTATTTT. Residues: CASSGGWGFGDTQYF.